This TCR beta chain was obtained from a study of vaccination and CD4 T cells after COVID-19. Looking at the study overall: The authors gave control cultures a CEFX pool, an HIV-1 Nef pool, or no peptide. Findings and caveats of the study: Of the reactive clones in convalescent patients, a median about 90% showed up only post-vaccination.

Notes on this clonotype: Its matching antigen is unknown.

The Oncomine TCR Beta short-read assay was what sequenced the DNA obtained from cultured CD4+ T cells. TCRdb reprocessed the PCR reads via MiXCR and lists one record per CDR3 protein. This table holds about 18,000 distinct CDR3 sequences, 40% to 65% found once. The germline CDR1 and CDR2 sequences are ENHRY and SYGVKD. This CDR3 comprises 17 residues. Trimming removed 0 bases from V and 0 bases from J, with 12 bases in between. This sample's treatment: approximately nine-day PBMC culture with coronavirus spike peptide pools or control peptides (ViraFEST assay). Specimen: CD4+ T cells from blood, cultured in vitro, collected before SARS-CoV-2 vaccination. This sequence was found in a human donor who had recovered from COVID-19. The genes are TRBV10-3 and TRBJ1-5; D remains unclear. CDR3 nucleotides: TGTGCCATCAGTGAGTCTATCACACGTTATAGCAATCAGCCCCAGCATTTT. As protein: CAISESITRYSNQPQHF.